This paragraph covers one T cell receptor (beta chain) sequence. No antigen is known for it. The method was immunoSEQ multiplex PCR; TCRdb's version includes in-frame clones alone and lacks a portion of them. The data contain 700,000 or so clones, less than 80% of them singletons. This record comes from a study of shared clonotypes between healthy human individuals. Study conclusions and caveats: Donor scarcity curtailed the genetic and exposure-history diversity represented herein.

This CDR3 is built from 15 residues. The ends lost 8 bases at V and 7 bases at J; junction bases unmatched: 14. From germline, CDR1 is SQVTM and CDR2 ANQGSEA. The chain combines TRBV29-1 with TRBJ2-2; 9 bases fit TRBD1. Sequenced material: memory CD4+ T cells sorted from blood. Subset specified: CD45RA-negative fraction. This receptor was obtained from a woman aged 30 to 39 in good health. The CDR3 sequence is CSSSYEGQGVGELFF. In DNA, the CDR3 is TGCAGCTCCTCCTACGAGGGACAGGGCGTCGGGGAGCTGTTTTTT.